This T cell receptor (beta chain) originates from a study of CD8 T cells in ankylosing spondylitis. MiXCR was run by TCRdb on the 5' RACE reads, yielding one entry per CDR3 protein. The repertoire holds about 350,000 distinct CDR3 sequences, with around 20% as singletons. With V trimmed by 0 bases and J by 4 bases, 5 bases remained unmatched. The CDR3 sequence is 16 residues long. CDR1 and CDR2 (germline): MNHEY, SVGAGI. This TCR derives from a male donor with ankylosing spondylitis or in good health (not recorded which). The sample comprised blood, either unsorted or a sorted T cell fraction (not recorded which). The rearrangement uses TRBV6-5 and TRBJ2-3; 9 positions match TRBD2. The CDR3 loop reads CASSYSGGGAADTQYF. The CDR3 nucleotides read TGTGCCAGCAGTTACTCCGGCGGGGGGGCCGCAGATACGCAGTATTTT.